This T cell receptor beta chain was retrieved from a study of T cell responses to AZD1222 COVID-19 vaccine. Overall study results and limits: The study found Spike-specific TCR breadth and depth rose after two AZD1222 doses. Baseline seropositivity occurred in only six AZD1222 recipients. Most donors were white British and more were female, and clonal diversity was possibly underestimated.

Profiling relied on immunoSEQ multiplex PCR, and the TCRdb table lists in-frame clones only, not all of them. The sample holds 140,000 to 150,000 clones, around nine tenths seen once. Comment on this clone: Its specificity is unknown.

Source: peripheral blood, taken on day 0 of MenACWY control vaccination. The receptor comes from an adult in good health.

The CDR3, as DNA: TGTGCCAGCAGTGATGTCTACGGAGGGGGAGAGGGCTACGAGCAGTACTTC. This gives the protein CASSDVYGGGEGYEQYF. This chain joins TRBV2 and TRBJ2-7; D may correspond to TRBD1 or TRBD2 (6 bases each). The CDR3 spans 17 residues. Trimming cost V 3 bases and J 3 bases, with 21 bases left between them. Germline V gives CDR1 SNHLY, CDR2 FYNNEI.